This TCR beta chain was identified during a study of glioma-infiltrating T cells. There are many counts of this clonotype. Amplification of TCR alpha and beta CDR3 regions from RNA used iRepertoire nested multiplex PCR. TCRdb processed the multiplex PCR reads anew with MiXCR; each CDR3 protein has one entry. This sample has about 130,000 distinct CDR3 sequences, with 20% to 25% found just once. This CDR3 spans 14 amino acids. CDR1 MGHDK and CDR2 SYGVNS come from the germline V gene. With V trimmed by 3 bases and J by 5 bases, 5 bases remained unmatched. Material for sequencing was glioma tissue, nonneoplastic brain tissue, or PBMCs (not recorded which). The TCR was taken from a human donor with low-grade glioma or glioblastoma, undergoing nonglioma brain surgery, or in good health (not recorded which). This chain links TRBV25-1 with TRBJ2-5, with TRBD2 matching over 8 bases. CDR3 nucleotides: TGTGCCAGCAGTGATCCGGGGGGGATGGAGACCCAGTACTTC. Encoded protein: CASSDPGGMETQYF.